The 28 T cell receptor beta chains presented below share a single source sample, sequenced in a study of cytomegalovirus exposure and HLA in healthy donors. The PCR used 60 Vbeta and 13 Jbeta primers. Using immunoSEQ multiplex PCR, the repertoire was profiled, and TCRdb retains in-frame clones only, with some absent. The data hold tens of thousands of clones, with approximately 68% observed a single time. The material sequenced was PBMCs. These TCRs come from a woman aged 45-60 years in good health and CMV-seropositive.

This clone has just a few counts. J is TRBJ2-5 and V is TRBV5-1; no reliable D call. Germline-derived CDR1 and CDR2 are SGHRS and YFSETQ. V was trimmed by 0 bases and J by 3 bases, leaving 9 bases between them. The CDR3 has 14 residues. The CDR3 protein is CASSLEVGEETQYF. CDR3 nucleotides: TGCGCCAGCAGCTTGGAAGTGGGCGAAGAGACCCAGTACTTC. Complete variable domain (other parts from reference TRBV5-1 and TRBJ2-5): KAGVTQTPRYLIKTRGQQVTLSCSPISGHRSVSWYQQTPGQGLQFLFEYFSETQRNKGNFPGRFSGRQFSNSRSEMNVSTLELGDSALYLCASSLEVGEETQYFGPGTRLLVL.

This clone has more than one count but fewer than ten. CDR3 in amino acids: CASSYSSSQTNQPQHF. The CDR3 DNA sequence: TGTGCCAGCAGTTACTCGTCATCGCAGACTAATCAGCCCCAGCATTTT. This chain joins TRBV6-6 and TRBJ1-5; D unresolved. Germline V gives CDR1 MNHNY, CDR2 SVGAGI (reference sequence). The CDR3 is 16 amino acids. With 0 bases removed from V and 4 bases from J, the gap between germline ends came to 13 bases.

The genes are TRBV7-2 and TRBJ2-7; TRBD2 agrees at 10 bases. CDR1 is SGHTA and CDR2 is FQGNSA in the germline V gene. There are 17 residues in the CDR3. After removal of 5 bases from V and 0 bases from J, the junction contained 10 bases not matched to a gene. This chain's CDR3 is CASSRGISGGISYEQYF. The DNA for the CDR3 is TGTGCCAGCAGCCGAGGGATTAGCGGGGGGATCTCCTACGAGCAGTACTTC.

V is TRBV15 and J is TRBJ1-2; the match to TRBD1 covers 9 bases. This CDR3 is built from 17 residues. V trimming: 5 bases; J trimming: 4 bases; junction bases outside the gene matches: 14. CDR1 LNHNV and CDR2 YYDKDF come from the germline V gene (reference sequence). CDR3: CATSWGQGVYDGYGYTF. DNA for the CDR3: TGTGCCACCAGCTGGGGACAGGGAGTATATGATGGCTATGGCTACACCTTC.

This clone turned up a few times. The V call is TRBV6-6, the J call TRBJ1-1, with 8 bases aligning to TRBD1. CDR3 size: 13 residues. Germline CDR1 is MNHNY and CDR2 is SVGAGI (reference sequence). V lost 5 bases, J lost 1 base, and 0 bases stayed unmatched. As DNA, the CDR3 is TGTGCCAGCAGTGGACAGGGGAACACTGAAGCTTTCTTT. Translated, it gives CASSGQGNTEAFF.

This chain links TRBV7-9 with TRBJ2-7, with D perhaps TRBD1 (5 bases). Germline lookup yields CDR1 SEHNR and CDR2 FQNEAQ (reference sequence). The V end was cut by 2 bases, the J end by 3 bases, with 8 bases between. There are 13 residues in the CDR3. CDR3 protein: CASSLQGGYEQYF. In DNA form, the CDR3 reads TGTGCCAGCAGCTTACAGGGTGGCTACGAGCAGTACTTC.

This clone has just one count. The chain joins TRBV2 to TRBJ1-1, with D maybe TRBD1 (5 bases). The germline CDR1 and CDR2 sequences are SNHLY and FYNNEI. Trimming stripped 4 bases from V and 1 base from J, with 10 bases between. CDR3 length: 14 amino acids. The CDR3 nucleotides are TGTGCCAGCAGTGTAGGGCAGGGGAACACTGAAGCTTTCTTT. It specifies CASSVGQGNTEAFF.

The CDR3 region is CASSQNRGEKLFF. DNA for the CDR3: TGTGCCAGCAGCCAAAACAGGGGAGAAAAACTGTTTTTT. This chain uses TRBV6-5 with TRBJ1-4, with 7 bases fitting TRBD1. Germline V gives CDR1 MNHEY, CDR2 SVGAGI. This CDR3 has 13 amino acids. With V trimmed by 6 bases and J by 8 bases, 6 bases remained unmatched.

This clone showed up just a few times. The chain recombines TRBV18 with TRBJ1-2, with 8 bases lining up with TRBD1. The CDR3 spans 16 residues. The germline gives CDR1 KGHSH, CDR2 LQKENI. J gave up 0 bases and V 6 bases, and 9 bases lay outside the gene matches. This CDR3 is CASSRDRPQANYGYTF. CDR3 sequence (DNA): TGTGCCAGCTCTCGGGACAGGCCCCAAGCTAACTATGGCTACACCTTC.

In its sample, this clone was seen a few times. The V and J genes are TRBV28 and TRBJ1-5; possibly TRBD1 for D (5 bases). Germline loops: CDR1 MDHEN, CDR2 SYDVKM. V shed 3 bases and J shed 2 bases, with 14 bases lying between them. The CDR3 spans 16 residues. The CDR3 DNA reads TGTGCCAGCAGTTTGATCGGACACGATGGCAATCAGCCCCAGCATTTT. As protein: CASSLIGHDGNQPQHF.

The chain combines TRBV13 with TRBJ1-2; 7 bases map to TRBD1. Germline CDR1 is PRHDT and CDR2 is FYEKMQ (reference sequence). This CDR3 comprises 14 residues. V lost 5 bases to trimming and J lost 2 bases; unmatched junction nucleotides: 5. The CDR3, as DNA: TGTGCCAGCAGCCAGGGACAGACGAACTATGGCTACACCTTC. As protein: CASSQGQTNYGYTF.

The chain recombines TRBV6-6 with TRBJ1-1, with 8 nucleotides matching TRBD1. Germline CDR1 and CDR2: MNHNY and SVGAGI (reference sequence). The V and J ends lost 7 bases and 8 bases, in that order; junction bases with no gene match: 9. This CDR3 is 13 amino acids long. The CDR3 DNA sequence: TGTGCCAGCATTCCCCCGGACAGGGAGGAAGCTTTCTTT. Translation: CASIPPDREEAFF.

In this sample, this clone turned up a few times. The rearrangement uses TRBV7-3 and TRBJ2-1; D unclear. The CDR3 runs to 11 residues. The germline V and J ends were trimmed by 3 bases and 9 bases, with 6 bases remaining between them. In germline, CDR1 is SGHTA, CDR2 FQGTGA. The CDR3 loop reads CASSFGSEQFF. CDR3 sequence (DNA): TGTGCCAGCAGCTTCGGTAGTGAGCAGTTCTTC.

This clone has just one count. The chain links TRBV25-1 to TRBJ2-2; D might be TRBD1 (5 bases). The CDR3 contains 15 residues. The V end was cut by 5 bases, the J end by 6 bases, with 16 bases between. The germline CDR1 and CDR2 sequences are MGHDK and SYGVNS. CDR3 loop: CASSRGAGWSGELFF. In DNA, the CDR3 is TGTGCCAGCAGTCGTGGGGCAGGGTGGTCCGGGGAGCTGTTTTTT.

The chain recombines TRBV5-1 with TRBJ2-1, with 7 bases fitting TRBD2. Per germline, CDR1 SGHRS and CDR2 YFSETQ. The CDR3 length is 17 residues. The V and J ends lost 5 bases and 2 bases, in that order; junction bases with no gene match: 13. CDR3: CASRPGGLSEAYNEQFF. CDR3 bases: TGCGCCAGCAGACCGGGGGGACTCTCCGAGGCCTACAATGAGCAGTTCTTC.

For this clone: This likely comes from a read error, as the CDR3 has no conserved phenylalanine or tryptophan at its end. V is TRBV5-4 and J is TRBJ2-7; a possible D gene is TRBD1 (6 bases). V lost 1 base to trimming and J lost 2 bases, with 10 bases between them. CDR1 SGHNT and CDR2 YYREEE come from the germline V gene (reference sequence). The CDR3 has 14 amino acids. CDR3 protein: CASSLTGSTYEQYL. The CDR3 DNA reads TGTGCCAGCAGCTTGACAGGGTCTACCTACGAGCAGTACCTC.

This sequence joins TRBV5-1 and TRBJ2-5; possible D gene TRBD1, 5 bases. The ends were cut back, 4 bases at V and 1 base at J, with 14 bases in the middle. Germline CDR1 is SGHRS and CDR2 is YFSETQ. The CDR3 totals 15 residues. CDR3 nucleotides: TGCGCCAGCAGCGCACCGACAGCCCCCCAAGAGACCCAGTACTTC. The encoded protein is CASSAPTAPQETQYF.

This clone was picked up a small number of times. The chain is built from TRBV6-4 and TRBJ2-2, with 8 bases that match TRBD2. The J segment lost 5 bases and the V segment lost 5 bases, leaving 1 base of the junction unmatched. The CDR3 consists of 13 residues. Germline V gives CDR1 MRHNA, CDR2 SNTAGT. Here the CDR3 DNA reads TGTGCCAGCAGTAGCGGGGGTACCGGGGAGCTGTTTTTT. Translating gives CASSSGGTGELFF.

This clone was found once. This chain connects TRBV2 to TRBJ2-1; D unclear. The germline V gene has CDR1 SNHLY and CDR2 FYNNEI. This CDR3 is 14 amino acids long. Trimming pared 4 bases from V and 5 bases from J, leaving 12 bases between. The chain's CDR3 is CASSVETSNNEQFF. For the CDR3, the DNA is TGTGCCAGCAGTGTCGAAACATCGAACAATGAGCAGTTCTTC. The full variable domain, rest sourced from reference TRBV2 and TRBJ2-1, is EPEVTQTPSHQVTQMGQEVILRCVPISNHLYFYWYRQILGQKVEFLVSFYNNEISEKSEIFDDQFSVERPDGSNFTLKIRSTKLEDSAMYFCASSVETSNNEQFFGPGTRLTVL.

This clone showed up just a few times. The chain carries TRBV28 and TRBJ1-2; D uncertain. V gave up 6 bases and J gave up 1 base, with 18 bases separating them. Per the germline V gene, CDR1 is MDHEN and CDR2 is SYDVKM. The CDR3 contains 16 residues. The CDR3 protein is CASSSAGSPINYGYTF. The DNA of the CDR3 is TGTGCCAGCAGCAGTGCGGGGAGTCCGATTAACTATGGCTACACCTTC.

This rearrangement joins TRBV19 to TRBJ1-1, with D maybe TRBD1 (5 bases). Trimming pared 4 bases from V and 7 bases from J, leaving 16 bases between. This CDR3 comprises 14 residues. CDR1 and CDR2 from the germline V gene are LNHDA and SQIVND (reference sequence). The CDR3 spells CASSTGQRGVEAFF. DNA of the CDR3: TGTGCCAGTAGTACAGGACAACGCGGCGTTGAAGCTTTCTTT.

The V call is TRBV7-7, the J call TRBJ2-3; possibly TRBD1 for D (6 bases). The CDR3 is 14 residues long. Germline-derived CDR1 and CDR2 are SSHAT and FNYEAQ (reference sequence). V was pared by 5 bases and J by 6 bases, with 15 bases between. This chain's CDR3 is CASSPGTGPDTQYF. DNA for the CDR3: TGTGCCAGCAGCCCCGGTACAGGGCCCGATACGCAGTATTTT.

The chain carries TRBV28 and TRBJ1-6; 7 positions agree with TRBD1. The CDR3 runs to 16 residues. Germline V lookup: CDR1 MDHEN, CDR2 SYDVKM. Germline trimming cut 6 bases from V and 0 bases from J; bases unmatched to any gene: 5. CDR3: CASRGQRSSYNSPLHF. The CDR3 DNA follows: TGTGCCAGCAGGGGACAGCGCAGCTCCTATAATTCACCCCTCCACTTT.

The chain employs TRBV10-3 and TRBJ1-2; 10 bases match TRBD1. Germline CDR1 and CDR2: ENHRY and SYGVKD. After removal of 6 bases from V and 5 bases from J, the junction contained 6 bases not matched to a gene. This CDR3 has 14 amino acids. The CDR3 spells CAIRVGTGEYGYTF. CDR3 sequence (DNA): TGTGCCATCAGAGTAGGGACAGGGGAATATGGCTACACCTTC.

In its sample, this clone was seen a few times. The chain links TRBV7-6 to TRBJ2-5, with D perhaps TRBD1 (5 bases). This CDR3 is built from 15 residues. Germline CDR1 SGHVS, CDR2 FNYEAQ. V gave up 4 bases and J gave up 3 bases, with 15 bases separating them. As DNA, the CDR3 is TGTGCCAGCAGCTCCTTTGACAGCCATAAAGAGACCCAGTACTTC. Translation: CASSSFDSHKETQYF.

Only a few counts were recorded for this clone. This chain uses TRBV5-6 with TRBJ1-2; 7 nucleotides line up with TRBD1. J gave up 4 bases and V 3 bases, and 6 bases lay outside the gene matches. The CDR3 totals 14 residues. CDR1 and CDR2 (germline): SGHDT, YYEEEE. The CDR3 nucleotides are TGTGCCAGCAGCTGGTCACAGGGGAGCTATGGCTACACCTTC. It yields the protein CASSWSQGSYGYTF.

This chain joins TRBV27 and TRBJ1-1; 8 positions agree with TRBD1. V lost 5 bases, J lost 3 bases, and 8 bases stayed unmatched. Germline V gives CDR1 MNHEY, CDR2 SMNVEV (reference sequence). This CDR3 has 15 amino acids. DNA for the CDR3: TGTGCCAGCAGTCCCCGGACAGGGACCTACACTGAAGCTTTCTTT. Its translation: CASSPRTGTYTEAFF.

The chain links TRBV30 to TRBJ2-7; D possibly corresponds to TRBD1 (5 bases). Trimming shortened V by 4 bases and J by 5 bases, and 15 bases separated the two germline ends. There are 13 residues in the CDR3. Germline values: CDR1 GTSNPN, CDR2 SVGIG (reference sequence). The CDR3 nucleotides read TGTGCCTGGATGGGGCAGGGTCCGGACGAGCAGTACTTC. It yields the protein CAWMGQGPDEQYF.